The clone carrying this TCR beta chain was observed once. The V gene end was trimmed by 5 bases and the J gene end by 2 bases; junction bases not matched to a gene: 20. The germline V gene has CDR1 SGHRS and CDR2 YFSETQ. This CDR3 spans 19 amino acids. Via MiXCR, TCRdb re-called the RT-PCR reads, giving one row per CDR3 protein. The sample yields around 700,000 distinct CDR3 sequences, 14% seen once. This chain links TRBV5-1 with TRBJ2-3; 7 nucleotides agree with TRBD2. The TCR was taken from a female donor in good health, serving as a healthy control. The sample was memory CD4+ T cells from blood. CDR3 region: CASRLTRASGAGFTDTQYF. In DNA form, the CDR3 reads TGCGCCAGCAGACTAACCCGGGCTAGCGGCGCGGGTTTCACAGATACGCAGTATTTT.